This paragraph covers one TCR beta chain sequence. This record comes from a study of blood T cell repertoires in COVID-19. Study summary: The United States, Italy and Spain were the sources of the acute and convalescent COVID-19 samples. PBMCs, B-cell-depleted T cells, or T cells provided the cDNA or gDNA that made up the material.

From germline, CDR1 is SNHLY and CDR2 FYNNEI. The V end lost 6 bases, the J end lost 4 bases, and 16 bases lay between the germline ends. CDR3 length equals 14 residues. Study processing details: How many nucleated cells were present was estimated from reference gene primer amplification. The method was immunoSEQ multiplex PCR; TCRdb's version includes in-frame clones alone and lacks a portion of them. D and trimming were read from the DNA, whereas the V and J calls and clone size are those reported in that table. The repertoire includes under 300,000 clones, 82% of them detected once, and less than 4% sits in the top ten.

Input material: peripheral blood. The chain has TRBV2 and TRBJ2-7; possible D gene TRBD1, 7 bases. The TCR sequence derives from a woman aged 18 to 35 with acute or convalescent COVID-19. The CDR3 is CASREGTELYEQYF. The CDR3 nucleotides are TGTGCCAGCAGGGAGGGGACAGAACTGTACGAGCAGTACTTC.